The rows below give T cell receptor beta chains drawn from one sample of a study of early T cells in non-severe SARS-CoV-2 infection. TCRdb itself ran the 5' RACE reads through MiXCR, one entry per CDR3 protein. The sample contains tens of thousands of distinct CDR3 sequences, approximately 5.4% of which appear only once. The sample consisted of whole blood. The receptors derive from an adult who was a healthcare worker with PCR-confirmed SARS-CoV-2 infection or an uninfected control (not recorded which). The CDR3 runs from the conserved cysteine through the conserved F or W. Fields, in order: clone size, V gene, D gene, J gene, CDR3 protein, CDR3 DNA. D genes are given only for firm matches. Only part of the rows carry a size: once, few, many, or a class if the clone is expanded.

>many|TRBV28|NA|TRBJ1-1
CASRNDDMNTEAFF
TGTGCCAGCAGAAACGACGATATGAACACTGAAGCTTTCTTT
>many|TRBV12-3/TRBV12-4|NA|TRBJ2-7
CASSKWAADEQYF
TGTGCCAGCAGTAAGTGGGCAGCAGACGAGCAGTACTTC
>few|TRBV5-1|NA|TRBJ2-5
CASSPASQGPGTQYF
TGCGCCAGCAGCCCGGCATCTCAGGGGCCGGGGACCCAGTACTTC
>many|TRBV7-2|TRBD2|TRBJ2-3
CASSLVGRALDTQYF
TGTGCCAGCAGCTTAGTCGGGAGGGCCTTAGATACGCAGTATTTT
>many|TRBV12-3/TRBV12-4|NA|TRBJ1-2
CASSDRRRYTF
TGTGCCAGCAGTGACAGGCGTCGCTACACCTTC
>many|TRBV12-3/TRBV12-4|TRBD1|TRBJ1-1
CASTRTGGLNTEAFF
TGTGCCAGCACCAGGACAGGGGGCCTGAACACTGAAGCTTTCTTT
>few|TRBV20-1|NA|TRBJ2-7
CSAGTGSYEQYF
TGCAGTGCTGGGACTGGCTCCTACGAGCAGTACTTC
>NA|TRBV6-6|NA|TRBJ2-7
CASSALLASEQYF
TGTGCCAGCAGCGCCCTACTAGCATCCGAGCAGTACTTC
>few|TRBV27|NA|TRBJ2-7
CASSSRLGREQYF
TGTGCCAGCAGTTCCCGACTAGGGCGCGAGCAGTACTTC
>many|TRBV18|NA|TRBJ1-2
CASSPTANYGYTF
TGTGCCAGCTCACCGACGGCCAACTATGGCTACACCTTC
>many|TRBV30|NA|TRBJ2-5
CAWSLGRETQYF
TGTGCCTGGAGTTTAGGGAGGGAGACCCAGTACTTC
>medium-sized|TRBV7-9|NA|TRBJ2-7
CASSLAGSSYEQYF
TGTGCCAGCAGCTTAGCGGGATCTTCATACGAGCAGTACTTC
>medium-sized|TRBV7-9|NA|TRBJ2-1
CASSFTDEQFF
TGTGCCAGCAGCTTCACGGATGAGCAGTTCTTC
>many|TRBV4-3|TRBD2|TRBJ2-1
CASSPRLAGGTNEQFF
TGCGCCAGCTCACCTCGGCTAGCGGGGGGTACCAATGAGCAGTTCTTC
>NA|TRBV12-3/TRBV12-4|NA|TRBJ1-1
CASSPGGSNTEAFF
TGTGCCAGCAGCCCTGGAGGGTCGAACACTGAAGCTTTCTTT
>NA|TRBV6-2/TRBV6-3|NA|TRBJ2-7
CASSGLRTVSSYEQYF
TGTGCCAGCAGTGGACTCAGGACAGTGAGCTCCTACGAGCAGTACTTC
>NA|TRBV28|NA|TRBJ1-5
CASSLWTHSNQPQHF
TGTGCCAGCAGTTTGTGGACGCATAGCAATCAGCCCCAGCATTTT
>few|TRBV20-1|TRBD2|TRBJ2-5
CSARDPVAGGRQETQYF
TGCAGTGCTAGAGATCCGGTAGCGGGAGGAAGACAAGAGACCCAGTACTTC
>many|TRBV13|NA|TRBJ2-6
CASSLVGRVSSGANVLTF
TGTGCCAGCAGCTTAGTGGGACGTGTCAGCTCTGGGGCCAACGTCCTGACTTTC
>many|TRBV11-1|NA|TRBJ1-6
CASSGPSNSPLHF
TGTGCCAGCAGCGGGCCGTCGAATTCACCCCTCCACTTT
>many|TRBV6-2/TRBV6-3|NA|TRBJ1-2
CASSYSQNYGYTF
TGTGCCAGCAGTTATAGTCAGAACTATGGCTACACCTTC
>many|TRBV12-3/TRBV12-4|NA|TRBJ1-5
CASSFTDGNQPQHF
TGTGCCAGCAGTTTCACAGATGGGAATCAGCCCCAGCATTTT
>many|TRBV12-2|NA|TRBJ1-1
CASRLAPRMEAFF
TGTGCAAGTCGCTTAGCCCCTCGCATGGAAGCTTTCTTT
>few|TRBV29-1|TRBD1|TRBJ2-7
CSVWTGVYEQYF
TGCAGCGTTTGGACAGGGGTCTACGAGCAGTACTTC
>many|TRBV20-1|TRBD1|TRBJ1-3
CSARDRSRNTIYF
TGCAGTGCTAGGGACAGGTCCCGAAACACCATATATTTT
>NA|TRBV7-2|TRBD2|TRBJ2-2
CASSTIAGEWTGELFF
TGTGCCAGCAGCACTATAGCGGGGGAGTGGACCGGGGAGCTGTTTTTT
>many|TRBV7-2|TRBD2|TRBJ2-1
CASSLGAGGFNEQFF
TGTGCCAGCAGCTTAGGAGCGGGAGGATTCAATGAGCAGTTCTTC
>medium-sized|TRBV10-3|NA|TRBJ2-1
CAISLGNEQFF
TGTGCCATCAGCCTGGGTAATGAGCAGTTCTTC
>many|TRBV7-9|NA|TRBJ1-6
CASSPGGYNSPLHF
TGTGCCAGCAGCCCAGGAGGATATAATTCACCCCTCCACTTT
>many|TRBV10-2|NA|TRBJ1-1
CASSESGHLEAFF
TGCGCCAGCAGTGAGTCGGGACACCTTGAAGCTTTCTTT
>few|TRBV27|TRBD2|TRBJ2-5
CASSLLGGSGETQYF
TGTGCCAGCAGTCTCTTGGGGGGGTCTGGGGAGACCCAGTACTTC
>many|TRBV2|NA|TRBJ1-1
CASSEEVNTEAFF
TGTGCCAGCAGTGAGGAAGTTAACACTGAAGCTTTCTTT
>NA|TRBV28|NA|TRBJ2-7
CASSPAGSYEQYF
TGTGCCAGCAGTCCTGCCGGATCCTACGAGCAGTACTTC